One and the same sample provided the 3 T cell receptor beta chains below, sequenced in a study of T-cell memory formation after mild COVID-19. MiXCR was run by TCRdb on the 5' RACE reads, yielding one entry per CDR3 protein. The profile covers some 40,000 distinct CDR3 sequences, with about 6% appearing a single time and under 0.85% taken by the ten largest. Sequencing used PBMCs or a T cell subset sorted from them (not recorded which). These receptors were obtained from an adult who had mild COVID-19 (a few samples of this study predate the infection). Cell type and time point are not known.

This clonotype qualifies as medium-sized. The rearrangement uses TRBV5-1 and TRBJ2-3, with D tentatively TRBD1 (6 bases). Germline V gives CDR1 SGHRS, CDR2 YFSETQ. The CDR3 length is 13 residues. V was trimmed by 4 bases and J by 6 bases, leaving 12 bases between them. The CDR3 coding sequence is TGCGCCAGCAGCCTCACAGGGACCGATACGCAGTATTTT. It encodes CASSLTGTDTQYF.

This clonotype was seen at least ten times. The chain recombines TRBV5-1 with TRBJ2-5, with unresolved D. V shed 0 bases and J shed 5 bases, with 8 bases lying between them. This CDR3 comprises 13 residues. Germline V gives CDR1 SGHRS, CDR2 YFSETQ. Here the CDR3 DNA reads TGCGCCAGCAGCTTGGACCTTTGGGAGACCCAGTACTTC. Amino acid sequence: CASSLDLWETQYF.

This clonotype was found many times. The V call is TRBV5-4, the J call TRBJ2-7, with D possibly being TRBD2 (6 bases). This CDR3 comprises 14 residues. The V end was cut by 0 bases, the J end by 2 bases, with 9 bases between. Germline CDR1 is SGHNT and CDR2 is YYREEE (reference sequence). The CDR3 reads CASSLAGTPYEQYF. The CDR3 DNA reads TGTGCCAGCAGCTTGGCCGGGACTCCCTACGAGCAGTACTTC.